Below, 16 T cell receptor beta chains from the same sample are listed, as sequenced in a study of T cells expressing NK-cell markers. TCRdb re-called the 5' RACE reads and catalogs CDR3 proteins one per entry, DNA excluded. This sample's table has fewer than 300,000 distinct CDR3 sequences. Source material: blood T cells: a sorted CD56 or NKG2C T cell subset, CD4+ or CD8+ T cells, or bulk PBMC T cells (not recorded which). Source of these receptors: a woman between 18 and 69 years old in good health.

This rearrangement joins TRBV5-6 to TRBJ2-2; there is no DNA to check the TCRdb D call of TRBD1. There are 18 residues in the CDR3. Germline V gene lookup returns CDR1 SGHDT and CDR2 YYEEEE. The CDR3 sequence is CASSSRRTGGREAGELFF.

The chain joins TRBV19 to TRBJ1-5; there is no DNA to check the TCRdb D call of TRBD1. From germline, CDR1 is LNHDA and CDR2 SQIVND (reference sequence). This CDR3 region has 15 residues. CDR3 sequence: CASSKPPGGSQPQHF.

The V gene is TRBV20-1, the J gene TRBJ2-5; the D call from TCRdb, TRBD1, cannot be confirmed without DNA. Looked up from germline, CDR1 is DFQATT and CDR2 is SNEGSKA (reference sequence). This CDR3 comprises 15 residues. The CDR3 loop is CSASPGTGISETQYF.

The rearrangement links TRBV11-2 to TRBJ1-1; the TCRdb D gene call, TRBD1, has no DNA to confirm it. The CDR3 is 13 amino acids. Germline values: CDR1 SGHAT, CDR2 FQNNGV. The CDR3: CASSLVPGTEAFF.

Here the CDR3 reads CASSFASRNYGYTF. V gene TRBV5-1 combines with J gene TRBJ1-2. CDR1 is SGHRS, CDR2 YFSETQ, per germline. This CDR3 is built from 14 residues. The complete variable domain, with remaining parts taken from reference TRBV5-1 and TRBJ1-2, reads KAGVTQTPRYLIKTRGQQVTLSCSPISGHRSVSWYQQTPGQGLQFLFEYFSETQRNKGNFPGRFSGRQFSNSRSEMNVSTLELGDSALYLCASSFASRNYGYTFGSGTRLTVV.

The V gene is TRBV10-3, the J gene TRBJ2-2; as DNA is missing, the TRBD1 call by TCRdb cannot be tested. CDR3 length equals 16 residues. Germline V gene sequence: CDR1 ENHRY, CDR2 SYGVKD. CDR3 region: CAISGDSLANTGELFF.

The CDR3 loop reads CATSPADENTGELFF. The chain recombines TRBV15 with TRBJ2-2; TCRdb indicates TRBD2, and absent DNA this call remains unverified. The CDR3 extends over 15 amino acids. In germline, CDR1 is LNHNV, CDR2 YYDKDF (reference sequence).

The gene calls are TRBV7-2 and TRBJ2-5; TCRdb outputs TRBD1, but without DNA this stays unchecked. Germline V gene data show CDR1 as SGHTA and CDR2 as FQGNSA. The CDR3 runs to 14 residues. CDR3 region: CASRNYRGQETQYF.

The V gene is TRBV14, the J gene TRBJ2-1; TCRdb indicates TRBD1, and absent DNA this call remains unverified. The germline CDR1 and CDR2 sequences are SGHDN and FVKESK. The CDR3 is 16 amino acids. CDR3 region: CASSPLTGAGVNEQFF.

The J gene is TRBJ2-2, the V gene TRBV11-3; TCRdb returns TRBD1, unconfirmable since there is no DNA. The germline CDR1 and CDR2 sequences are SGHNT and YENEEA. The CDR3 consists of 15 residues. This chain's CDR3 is CASSLLGGAAGELFF.

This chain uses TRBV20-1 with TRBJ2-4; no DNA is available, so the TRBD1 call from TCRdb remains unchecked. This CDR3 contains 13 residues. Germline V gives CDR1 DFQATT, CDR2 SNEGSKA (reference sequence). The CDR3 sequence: CSATREAKNIQYF.

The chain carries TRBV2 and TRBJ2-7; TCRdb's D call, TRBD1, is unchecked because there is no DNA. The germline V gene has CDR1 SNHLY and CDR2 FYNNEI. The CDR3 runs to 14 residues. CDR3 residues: CASRIRGHLDEQYF.

CDR3 protein: CASEFAGRGHNEQFF. The rearrangement joins TRBV11-2 to TRBJ2-1; TCRdb indicates TRBD1, and absent DNA this call remains unverified. Germline CDR1 reads SGHAT; CDR2 reads FQNNGV. The CDR3 sequence is 15 residues long.

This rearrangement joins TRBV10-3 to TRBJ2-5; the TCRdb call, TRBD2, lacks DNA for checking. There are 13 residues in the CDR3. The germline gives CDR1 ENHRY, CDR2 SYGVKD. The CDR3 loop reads CAISGGAGETQYF.

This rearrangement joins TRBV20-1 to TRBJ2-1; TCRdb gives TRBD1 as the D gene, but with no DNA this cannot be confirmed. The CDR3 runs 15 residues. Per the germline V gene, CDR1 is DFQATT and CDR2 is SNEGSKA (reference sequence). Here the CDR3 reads CSARLGGGNYNEQFF.

The CDR3 region is CASRDPTFGDEKLFF. V usage is TRBV6-1 and J usage is TRBJ1-4. Per germline, CDR1 MNHNS and CDR2 SASEGT. The CDR3 length is 15 residues.